This passage covers 24 T cell receptor beta chains from one sample sequenced in a study of shared clonotypes between healthy human individuals. Only in-frame clones appear in the TCRdb table, and some are missing; sequencing was by immunoSEQ multiplex PCR. The sample yields about 600,000 clones, roughly four fifths seen once. The sample consisted of PBMCs. The receptors come from a woman between 35 and 50 years old in good health. Some clones in this sample may be carry-over from other donors' samples.

This chain links TRBV28 with TRBJ2-7, with D maybe TRBD2 (5 bases). V shed 6 bases and J shed 0 bases, with 15 bases lying between them. The germline V gene encodes CDR1 MDHEN and CDR2 SYDVKM. This CDR3 region has 15 residues. The CDR3 loop is CASSPTGVISYEQYF. The CDR3 nucleotides are TGTGCCAGCAGCCCAACCGGGGTCATCTCCTACGAGCAGTACTTC.

This chain joins TRBV18 and TRBJ2-7; the match to TRBD2 covers 14 bases. This CDR3 contains 15 residues. V gave up 5 bases and J gave up 2 bases; unmatched junction bases: 2. Germline V gene sequence: CDR1 KGHSH, CDR2 LQKENI. In DNA form, the CDR3 reads TGTGCCAGCTCAGAGGGACTAGCGGGAGCCTACGAGCAGTACTTC. Its protein is CASSEGLAGAYEQYF. The full variable domain, its missing parts supplied by reference TRBV18 and TRBJ2-7, is NAGVMQNPRHLVRRRGQEARLRCSPMKGHSHVYWYRQLPEEGLKFMVYLQKENIIDESGMPKERFSAEFPKEGPSILRIQQVVRGDSAAYFCASSEGLAGAYEQYFGPGTRLTVT.

On this clone itself: Other nucleotide sequences from this sample produce the same CDR3. The chain is built from TRBV19 and TRBJ1-5; D is ambiguous. Germline CDR1 LNHDA, CDR2 SQIVND (reference sequence). V was clipped by 5 bases and J by 5 bases, with 7 bases between them. The CDR3 has 12 amino acids. CDR3: CASSLNDQPQHF. The CDR3 bases are TGTGCCAGTAGTCTGAACGATCAGCCCCAGCATTTT.

V usage is TRBV5-1 and J usage is TRBJ2-5, with 8 bases aligning to TRBD1. The last part of the DNA fits TRBJ2-7 better; the J call may be wrong. The CDR3 contains 15 residues. The germline CDR1 and CDR2 sequences are SGHRS and YFSETQ. Written as DNA, the CDR3 is TGCGCCAGCAGCCGGGACAGGCGAACCTCCTACGAGCAGTACTTC. It is translated as CASSRDRRTSYEQYF.

The V call is TRBV13, the J call TRBJ2-3; the D gene is possibly TRBD2 (7 bases). Germline assignment: CDR1 PRHDT and CDR2 FYEKMQ (reference sequence). The CDR3 has 16 residues. V lost 5 bases and J lost 6, with 21 bases in between. The CDR3 nucleotides are TGTGCCAGCAGCACGCTTACAGGGAGGGGGGAGGATACGCAGTATTTT. It yields the protein CASSTLTGRGEDTQYF. The variable domain in full, completed from reference TRBV13 and TRBJ2-3, reads AAGVIQSPRHLIKEKRETATLKCYPIPRHDTVYWYQQGPGQDPQFLISFYEKMQSDKGSIPDRFSAQQFSDYHSELNMSSLELGDSALYFCASSTLTGRGEDTQYFGPGTRLTVL.

This rearrangement joins TRBV5-8 to TRBJ2-6; the match to TRBD1 covers 10 bases. The germline CDR1 and CDR2 sequences are SGHTS and YDEGEE. This CDR3 region has 17 residues. The V segment lost 3 bases and the J segment 2 bases; nucleotides outside the gene matches: 5. In DNA form, the CDR3 reads TGTGCCAGCAGCTCGGGACAGGGGTTCCCTGGGGCCAACGTCCTGACTTTC. Its translation: CASSSGQGFPGANVLTF. The full variable domain, rest sourced from reference TRBV5-8 and TRBJ2-6, is EAGVTQSPTHLIKTRGQQATLRCSPISGHTSVYWYQQALGLGLQFLLWYDEGEERNRGNFPPRFSGRQFPNYSSELNVNALELEDSALYLCASSSGQGFPGANVLTFGAGSRLTVL.

The CDR3 DNA reads as TGTGCCAGCAGCCGGGACCTGTGGGGGCCAGATACGCAGTATTTT. It yields the protein CASSRDLWGPDTQYF. This chain joins TRBV14 and TRBJ2-3, with TRBD1 as a possible D gene (6 bases). The CDR3 is 15 residues long. V shed 4 bases and J shed 4 bases, with 15 bases lying between them. Germline CDR1 reads SGHDN; CDR2 reads FVKESK.

About this clone: Other DNA sequences in the same sample also yield this CDR3. The chain has TRBV18 and TRBJ2-3, with D hard to call. Germline V lookup: CDR1 KGHSH, CDR2 LQKENI. V lost 6 bases and J 1 base, leaving 2 bases between the germline ends. The CDR3 has 11 residues. The CDR3 here is CASSRTDTQYF. The CDR3 DNA reads TGTGCCAGCTCCCGCACAGATACGCAGTATTTT.

Ten or more counts support this clone. The same CDR3 arises from other DNA sequences in this sample as well. This rearrangement joins TRBV30 to TRBJ2-7; the D gene is possibly TRBD1 (6 bases). The CDR3 length is 12 residues. The germline V and J ends were trimmed by 1 base and 4 bases, with 8 bases remaining between them. Germline V gene sequence: CDR1 GTSNPN, CDR2 SVGIG (reference sequence). The CDR3 here is CAWSGGRYEQYF. The CDR3 coding sequence is TGTGCCTGGAGTGGGGGGCGTTACGAGCAGTACTTC.

Details on this clone: Sequence at one end of the junction differs from germline and may be a read error. J is TRBJ2-7 and V is TRBV7-2; TRBD1 aligns across 7 bases. Germline loops: CDR1 SGHTA, CDR2 FQGNSA. This CDR3 contains 18 residues. The CDR3 region is CASSPQGGSPTYVTIEDF. The DNA of the CDR3 is TGTGCCAGCAGCCCTCAAGGGGGCTCACCGACCTACGTTACGATAGAGGACTTC.

The chain is built from TRBV7-9 and TRBJ2-2; no clear D. V gave up 2 bases and J gave up 3 bases, with 13 bases separating them. CDR3 length: 16 residues. Germline-derived CDR1 and CDR2 are SEHNR and FQNEAQ (reference sequence). CDR3 region: CASSLSGGAYTGELFF. CDR3 in DNA: TGTGCCAGCAGCTTATCTGGCGGAGCCTACACCGGGGAGCTGTTTTTT.

The gene calls are TRBV6-1 and TRBJ2-7, with D possibly TRBD1 on 5 matching bases. CDR1 and CDR2 from the germline V gene are MNHNS and SASEGT. The CDR3 runs 15 residues. V gave up 9 bases and J gave up 2 bases, with 20 bases separating them. CDR3 region: CASILSETEAYEQYF. CDR3 DNA: TGTGCCAGTATCCTCAGTGAGACAGAAGCCTACGAGCAGTACTTC.

Regarding this clone: A much larger clone lies one base from this, so it may be a read error. In DNA, the CDR3 is TGTGCCTGGAAGGCTCCCCCTGACTATGGCTACACCTTC. It is translated as CAWKAPPDYGYTF. The V gene is TRBV30, the J gene TRBJ1-2; D is unclear. Trimming cost V 4 bases and J 3 bases, with 12 bases left between them. This CDR3 is built from 13 residues. The V gene's germline CDR1 is GTSNPN and CDR2 SVGIG (reference sequence).

The V gene is TRBV7-9, the J gene TRBJ1-2; possible D gene TRBD1, 6 bases. Germline V gene data show CDR1 as SEHNR and CDR2 as FQNEAQ (reference sequence). The V gene lost 1 base and the J gene lost 8 bases, with 11 bases spanning the gap. The CDR3 totals 13 residues. CDR3 protein: CASSLEGGSGYTF. The CDR3 DNA is TGTGCCAGCAGCTTAGAGGGGGGGAGCGGCTACACCTTC.

This clone was found a few times. The CDR3 is CASSVAGQGNQPQHF. The CDR3 DNA reads TGTGCCAGCAGCGTAGCAGGGCAGGGCAATCAGCCCCAGCATTTT. The chain joins TRBV9 to TRBJ1-5, with D tentatively TRBD1 (5 bases). This CDR3 has 15 residues. The V gene's germline CDR1 is SGDLS and CDR2 YYNGEE. Deletions cut 0 bases from V and 2 bases from J, with 9 bases between.

This clone was seen a single time. The same CDR3 is also encoded by other DNA sequences in this sample. The V and J genes are TRBV5-4 and TRBJ2-3; D not certain. The CDR3 runs 11 residues. Trimming removed 4 bases from V and 4 bases from J, with 4 bases in between. The V gene's germline CDR1 is SGHNT and CDR2 YYREEE (reference sequence). The CDR3 region has the DNA TGTGCCAGCAGCCTGTCAGATACGCAGTATTTT. It encodes CASSLSDTQYF. Together with reference TRBV5-4 and TRBJ2-3, the CDR3 gives the full variable domain: ETGVTQSPTHLIKTRGQQVTLRCSSQSGHNTVSWYQQALGQGPQFIFQYYREEENGRGNFPPRFSGLQFPNYSSELNVNALELDDSALYLCASSLSDTQYFGPGTRLTVL.

This clone was seen only a few times. The CDR3 nucleotides read TGTGCCAGCAGTGCCCCCGGGACAGGGCCCTACGAGCAGTACTTC. Protein sequence: CASSAPGTGPYEQYF. The chain has TRBV28 and TRBJ2-7; 9 nucleotides align to TRBD1. Per the germline V gene, CDR1 is MDHEN and CDR2 is SYDVKM. The CDR3 loop spans 15 amino acids. The J segment lost 2 bases and the V segment lost 5 bases, leaving 7 bases of the junction unmatched.

The V and J genes are TRBV7-9 and TRBJ2-1; 9 bases are a match to TRBD2. The length of the CDR3 is 15 residues. After removal of 3 bases from V and 6 bases from J, the junction contained 6 bases not matched to a gene. Germline CDR1 and CDR2: SEHNR and FQNEAQ (reference sequence). CDR3 sequence (DNA): TGTGCCAGCAGCTTTATACTAGCGGGCATCAATGAGCAGTTCTTC. It encodes CASSFILAGINEQFF.

V is TRBV18 and J is TRBJ2-7; the match to TRBD1 covers 7 bases. V trimming: 3 bases; J trimming: 7 bases; junction bases outside the gene matches: 9. Germline-derived CDR1 and CDR2 are KGHSH and LQKENI. This CDR3 is 14 amino acids long. For the CDR3, the DNA is TGTGCCAGCTCACCCTCGGGACAGTACTTAGAGCAGTACTTC. Amino acid sequence: CASSPSGQYLEQYF. The complete variable domain, with remaining parts taken from reference TRBV18 and TRBJ2-7, reads NAGVMQNPRHLVRRRGQEARLRCSPMKGHSHVYWYRQLPEEGLKFMVYLQKENIIDESGMPKERFSAEFPKEGPSILRIQQVVRGDSAAYFCASSPSGQYLEQYFGPGTRLTVT.

The gene calls are TRBV7-3 and TRBJ2-2, with D perhaps assigned TRBD1 or TRBD2 (6 bases each). This CDR3 is built from 14 residues. Trimming cost V 6 bases and J 0 bases, with 8 bases left between them. Germline CDR1 SGHTA, CDR2 FQGTGA. The CDR3 loop is CASREGANTGELFF. The CDR3 nucleotides read TGTGCCAGCAGGGAGGGGGCGAACACCGGGGAGCTGTTTTTT. The whole variable domain, filled in from reference TRBV7-3 and TRBJ2-2, reads GAGVSQTPSNKVTEKGKYVELRCDPISGHTALYWYRQSLGQGPEFLIYFQGTGAADDSGLPNDRFFAVRPEGSVSTLKIQRTERGDSAVYLCASREGANTGELFFGEGSRLTVL.

The chain links TRBV4-1 to TRBJ2-2, with TRBD1 matching 7 bases. CDR3 length equals 15 residues. Germline loops: CDR1 MGHRA, CDR2 YSYEKL. J lost 6 bases, V lost 1 base, and 5 bases had no gene match. The CDR3 coding sequence is TGCGCCAGCAGCCAAGGAGACAGGGATGCCGGGGAGCTGTTTTTT. Its protein product is CASSQGDRDAGELFF.

This clone was seen a single time. The V and J genes are TRBV5-8 and TRBJ2-7; 7 bases are shared with TRBD2. V shed 2 bases, J shed 3 bases, and the junction held 8 bases outside the gene matches. The CDR3 has 15 amino acids. Germline V lookup: CDR1 SGHTS, CDR2 YDEGEE. CDR3 sequence (DNA): TGTGCCAGCAGCTTCGGGCTAGCGGAGATCTACGAGCAGTACTTC. The encoded protein is CASSFGLAEIYEQYF.

The chain links TRBV28 to TRBJ2-5, with 9 bases aligning to TRBD2. Trimming at V came to 3 bases and at J to 3 bases, leaving 8 bases not matched to a gene. Germline assignment: CDR1 MDHEN and CDR2 SYDVKM. This CDR3 is built from 16 residues. The CDR3 DNA reads TGTGCCAGCAGTTTCGGCGGGAGGGCCTTAGAAGAGACCCAGTACTTC. This codes for CASSFGGRALEETQYF.

The rearrangement joins TRBV27 to TRBJ2-3; 7 bases align to TRBD2. Germline V CDR1 and CDR2: MNHEY, SMNVEV (reference sequence). Trimming took 3 bases from V and 2 from J; bases not matched to a gene: 5. The CDR3 runs 15 residues. This CDR3 reads CASSLGLRTTDTQYF. In DNA form, the CDR3 reads TGTGCCAGCAGTTTGGGACTAAGAACCACAGATACGCAGTATTTT.